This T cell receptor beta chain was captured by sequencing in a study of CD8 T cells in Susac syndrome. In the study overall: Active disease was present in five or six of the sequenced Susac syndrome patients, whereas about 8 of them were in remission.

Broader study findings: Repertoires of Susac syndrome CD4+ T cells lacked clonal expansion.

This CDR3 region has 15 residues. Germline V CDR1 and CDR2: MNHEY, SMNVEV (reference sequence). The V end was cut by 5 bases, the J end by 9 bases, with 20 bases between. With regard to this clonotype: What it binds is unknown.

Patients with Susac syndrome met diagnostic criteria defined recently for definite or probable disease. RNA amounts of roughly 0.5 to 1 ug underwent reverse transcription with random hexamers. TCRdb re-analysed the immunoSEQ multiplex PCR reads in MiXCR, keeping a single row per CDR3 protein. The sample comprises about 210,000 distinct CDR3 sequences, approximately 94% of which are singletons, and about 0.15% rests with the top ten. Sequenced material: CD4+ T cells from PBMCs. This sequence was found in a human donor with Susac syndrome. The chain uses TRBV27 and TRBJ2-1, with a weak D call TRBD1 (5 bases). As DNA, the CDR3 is TGTGCCAGCAGTGAGAGTCCCAGGACAAGCCGTGAGCAGTTCTTC. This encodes CASSESPRTSREQFF.